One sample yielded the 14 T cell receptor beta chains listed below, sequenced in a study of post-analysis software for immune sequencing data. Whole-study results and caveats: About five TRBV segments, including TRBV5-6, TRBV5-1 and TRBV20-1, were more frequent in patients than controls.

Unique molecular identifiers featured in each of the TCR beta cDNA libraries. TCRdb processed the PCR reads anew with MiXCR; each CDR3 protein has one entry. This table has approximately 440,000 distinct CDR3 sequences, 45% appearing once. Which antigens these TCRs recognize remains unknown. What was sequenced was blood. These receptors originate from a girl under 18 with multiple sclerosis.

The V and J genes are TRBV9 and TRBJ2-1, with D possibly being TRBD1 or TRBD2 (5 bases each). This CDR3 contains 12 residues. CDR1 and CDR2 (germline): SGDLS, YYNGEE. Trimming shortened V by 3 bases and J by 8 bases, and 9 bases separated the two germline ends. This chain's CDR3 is CASSARGDEQFF. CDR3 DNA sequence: TGTGCCAGCAGCGCACGGGGCGATGAGCAGTTCTTC.

The CDR3 loop is CASSLTGPLKPEAFF. CDR3 in DNA: TGTGCCAGCAGCTTAACGGGGCCTTTAAAACCCGAAGCTTTCTTT. The chain combines TRBV7-3 with TRBJ1-1; D may be TRBD1 (5 bases). Trimming removed 0 bases from V and 8 bases from J, with 16 bases in between. Germline assignment: CDR1 SGHTA and CDR2 FQGTGA. The length of the CDR3 is 15 residues.

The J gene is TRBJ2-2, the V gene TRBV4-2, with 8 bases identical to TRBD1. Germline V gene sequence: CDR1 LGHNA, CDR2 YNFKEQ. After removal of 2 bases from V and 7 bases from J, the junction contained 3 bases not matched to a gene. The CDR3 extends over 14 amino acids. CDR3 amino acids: CASSQQTGDGELFF. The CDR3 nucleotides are TGTGCCAGCAGCCAACAGACAGGGGACGGGGAGCTGTTTTTT.

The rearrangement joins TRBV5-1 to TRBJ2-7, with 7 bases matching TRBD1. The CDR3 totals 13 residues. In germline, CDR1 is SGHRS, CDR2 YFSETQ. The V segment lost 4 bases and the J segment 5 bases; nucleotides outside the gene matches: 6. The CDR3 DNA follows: TGCGCCAGCAGCATTGACAGGGTCGACGAGCAGTACTTC. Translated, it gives CASSIDRVDEQYF.

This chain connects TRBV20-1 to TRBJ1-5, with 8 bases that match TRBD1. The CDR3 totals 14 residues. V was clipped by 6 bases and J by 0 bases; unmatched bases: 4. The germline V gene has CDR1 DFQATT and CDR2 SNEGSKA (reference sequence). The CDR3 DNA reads TGCAGTGCGCAGGGACAGGCTAGCAATCAGCCCCAGCATTTT. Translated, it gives CSAQGQASNQPQHF.

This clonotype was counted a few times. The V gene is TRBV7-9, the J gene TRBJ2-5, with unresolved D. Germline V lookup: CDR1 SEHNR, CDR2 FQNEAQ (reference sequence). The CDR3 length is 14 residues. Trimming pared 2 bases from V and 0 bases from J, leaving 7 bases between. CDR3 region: CASSLTAYQETQYF. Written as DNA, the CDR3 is TGTGCCAGCAGCTTAACGGCGTACCAAGAGACCCAGTACTTC. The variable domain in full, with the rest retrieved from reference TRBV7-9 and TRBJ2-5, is DTGVSQNPRHKITKRGQNVTFRCDPISEHNRLYWYRQTLGQGPEFLTYFQNEAQLEKSRLLSDRFSAERPKGSFSTLEIQRTEQGDSAMYLCASSLTAYQETQYFGPGTRLLVL.

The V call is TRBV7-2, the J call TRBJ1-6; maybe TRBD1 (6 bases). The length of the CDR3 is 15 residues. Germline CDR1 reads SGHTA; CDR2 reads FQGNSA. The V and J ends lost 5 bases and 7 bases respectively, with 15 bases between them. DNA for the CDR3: TGTGCCAGCAGCCGGAGGGGGGGGCTGAATTCACCCCTCCACTTT. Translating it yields CASSRRGGLNSPLHF.

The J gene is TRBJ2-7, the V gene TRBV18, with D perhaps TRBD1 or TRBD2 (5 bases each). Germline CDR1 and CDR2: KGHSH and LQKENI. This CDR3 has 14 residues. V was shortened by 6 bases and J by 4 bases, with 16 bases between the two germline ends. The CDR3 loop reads CASSTDGALYEQYF. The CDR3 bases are TGTGCCAGCTCGACCGACGGGGCCTTATACGAGCAGTACTTC.

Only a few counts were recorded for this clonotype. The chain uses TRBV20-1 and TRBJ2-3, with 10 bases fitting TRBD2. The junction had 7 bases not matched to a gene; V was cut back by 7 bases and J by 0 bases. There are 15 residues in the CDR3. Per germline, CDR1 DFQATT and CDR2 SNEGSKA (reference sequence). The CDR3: CSVRLAGTSTDTQYF. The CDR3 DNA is TGCAGTGTTCGACTAGCGGGCACCAGCACAGATACGCAGTATTTT.

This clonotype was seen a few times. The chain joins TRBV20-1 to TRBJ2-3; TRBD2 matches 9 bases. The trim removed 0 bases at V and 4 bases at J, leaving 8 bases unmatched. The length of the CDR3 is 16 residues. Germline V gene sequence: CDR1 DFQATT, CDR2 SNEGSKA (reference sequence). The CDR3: CSARDRAAGGPDTQYF. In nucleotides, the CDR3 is TGCAGTGCTAGAGATAGAGCAGCGGGAGGCCCAGATACGCAGTATTTT.

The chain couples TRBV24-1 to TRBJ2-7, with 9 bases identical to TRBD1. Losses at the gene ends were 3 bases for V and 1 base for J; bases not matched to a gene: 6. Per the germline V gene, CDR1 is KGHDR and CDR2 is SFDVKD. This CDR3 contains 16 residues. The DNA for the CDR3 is TGTGCCACCAGTGATAGAGGGACAGGGATGTCCTACGAGCAGTACTTC. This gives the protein CATSDRGTGMSYEQYF.

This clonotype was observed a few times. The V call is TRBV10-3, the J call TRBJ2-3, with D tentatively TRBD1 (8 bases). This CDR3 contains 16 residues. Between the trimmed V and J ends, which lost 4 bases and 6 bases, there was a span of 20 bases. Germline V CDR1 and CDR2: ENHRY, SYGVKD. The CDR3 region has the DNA TGTGCCATCAGTGCGGCGGACAGGGAGGGAGTCGATACGCAGTATTTT. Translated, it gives CAISAADREGVDTQYF.

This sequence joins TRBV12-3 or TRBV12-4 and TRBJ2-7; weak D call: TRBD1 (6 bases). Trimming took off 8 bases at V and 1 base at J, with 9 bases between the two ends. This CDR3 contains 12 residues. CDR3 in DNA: TGTGCCAGCTGGGGGACATCCTACGAGCAGTACTTC. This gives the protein CASWGTSYEQYF.

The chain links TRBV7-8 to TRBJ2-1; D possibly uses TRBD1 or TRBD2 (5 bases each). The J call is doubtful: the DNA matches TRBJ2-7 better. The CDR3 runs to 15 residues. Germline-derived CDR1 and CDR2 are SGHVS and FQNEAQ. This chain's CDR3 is CASSLGVGEYNEQYF. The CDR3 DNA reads TGTGCCAGCAGCTTAGGGGTAGGGGAGTACAATGAGCAGTACTTC.